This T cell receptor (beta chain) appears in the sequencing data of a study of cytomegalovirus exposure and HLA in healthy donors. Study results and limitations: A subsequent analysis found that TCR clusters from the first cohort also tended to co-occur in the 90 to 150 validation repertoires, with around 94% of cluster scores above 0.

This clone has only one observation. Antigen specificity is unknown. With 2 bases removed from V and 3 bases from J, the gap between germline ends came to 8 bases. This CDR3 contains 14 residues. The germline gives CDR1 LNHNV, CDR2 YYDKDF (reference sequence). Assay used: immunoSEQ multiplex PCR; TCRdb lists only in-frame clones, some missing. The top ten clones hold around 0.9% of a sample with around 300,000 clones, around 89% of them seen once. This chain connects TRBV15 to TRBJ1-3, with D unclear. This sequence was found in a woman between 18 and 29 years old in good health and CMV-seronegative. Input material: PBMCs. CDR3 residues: CATSRPGSGNTIYF. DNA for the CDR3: TGTGCCACCAGCAGACCGGGTAGTGGAAACACCATATATTTT.